These T cell receptor beta chains were read from a single sample in a study of OX40 agonist ivuxolimab in advanced cancers. Profiling relied on immunoSEQ multiplex PCR, and the TCRdb table lists in-frame clones only, not all of them. The sample yields more than 80,000 clones, around 90% seen once. Sequences were derived from CD4+ or CD8+ T cells sorted from blood, sampled in a trial of the OX40 agonist ivuxolimab. The source of these receptors is an adult with an advanced solid tumor such as melanoma, head and neck, liver or kidney cancer. CDR3s include the opening cysteine and the closing phenylalanine or tryptophan. D genes are given only for firm matches.

v_call: TRBV5-1; d_call: .; j_call: TRBJ1-1; cdr3_nt: TGCGCCAGAAGAATCCCGTTGGACTTTAACACTGAAGCTTTCTTT; cdr3_aa: CARRIPLDFNTEAFF
v_call: TRBV29-1; d_call: .; j_call: TRBJ2-2; cdr3_nt: TGCAGCGGTAGATGGGGCATCGGGGAGCTGTTTTTT; cdr3_aa: CSGRWGIGELFF
v_call: TRBV19; d_call: .; j_call: TRBJ1-4; cdr3_nt: TGTGCCAGTAGTATATCTCGAACGTTTGATGAAAAACTGTTTTTT; cdr3_aa: CASSISRTFDEKLFF
v_call: TRBV5-1; d_call: .; j_call: TRBJ2-7; cdr3_nt: TGCGCCAGCAGCTTGGCCCCTACCGGCAATTACGAGCAGTACTTC; cdr3_aa: CASSLAPTGNYEQYF
v_call: TRBV4-1; d_call: .; j_call: TRBJ1-5; cdr3_nt: TGCGCCAGCAGCCAAGATCCCCGGGTACCAGCGCCCCAGCATTTT; cdr3_aa: CASSQDPRVPAPQHF
v_call: TRBV18; d_call: .; j_call: TRBJ2-7; cdr3_nt: TGTGCCAGCTCACCTCGGGACAACTCCTACGAGCAGTACTTC; cdr3_aa: CASSPRDNSYEQYF
v_call: TRBV6-5; d_call: .; j_call: TRBJ2-7; cdr3_nt: TGTGCCAGCAGTTACTCCCACCGGACTGTTTCCTACGAGCAGTACTTC; cdr3_aa: CASSYSHRTVSYEQYF
v_call: TRBV6-1; d_call: .; j_call: TRBJ1-5; cdr3_nt: TGTGCCAGCAGTGCCATACCACCTCAGAGCAATCAGCCCCAGCATTTT; cdr3_aa: CASSAIPPQSNQPQHF
v_call: TRBV7-9; d_call: .; j_call: TRBJ1-1; cdr3_nt: TGTGCCAGCAGCTTAGCCGGTCGGAACACTGAAGCTTTCTTT; cdr3_aa: CASSLAGRNTEAFF
v_call: TRBV28; d_call: TRBD1; j_call: TRBJ1-2; cdr3_nt: TGTGCCAGCAGTTTACCCCTCGGGGCCCGGGACAGGGTTTCCACTAACTATGGCTACACCTTC; cdr3_aa: CASSLPLGARDRVSTNYGYTF
v_call: TRBV30; d_call: TRBD1; j_call: TRBJ1-4; cdr3_nt: TGTGCCTGGCATCCTCCAGGGGGAACTAATGAAAAACTGTTTTTT; cdr3_aa: CAWHPPGGTNEKLFF
v_call: TRBV28; d_call: .; j_call: TRBJ2-3; cdr3_nt: TGTGCCAGCAGCAAAGGCATTAAACCCTATACGCAGTATTTT; cdr3_aa: CASSKGIKPYTQYF
v_call: TRBV28; d_call: TRBD1; j_call: TRBJ1-2; cdr3_nt: TGTGCCAGCAGTCCCCCTCCGGGACAGGGGCATGGCTACACCTTC; cdr3_aa: CASSPPPGQGHGYTF
v_call: TRBV19; d_call: .; j_call: TRBJ2-5; cdr3_nt: TGTGCCAGTAGTAGAGGACGGAAGGCGGGAGAGACCCAGTACTTC; cdr3_aa: CASSRGRKAGETQYF
v_call: TRBV28; d_call: .; j_call: TRBJ1-1; cdr3_nt: TGTGCCAGCAGCCTACAGGGAGAAGCGCGGGCTTTCTTT; cdr3_aa: CASSLQGEARAFF
v_call: TRBV27; d_call: .; j_call: TRBJ2-3; cdr3_nt: TGTGCCAGCAGTTTTGCAGGGTGGGGCACAGATACGCAGTATTTT; cdr3_aa: CASSFAGWGTDTQYF
v_call: TRBV19; d_call: TRBD2; j_call: TRBJ2-1; cdr3_nt: TGTGCCAGTAGTCTAACTCCAGGGGGACTAGCGGGATTGGAGCAGTTCTTC; cdr3_aa: CASSLTPGGLAGLEQFF
v_call: TRBV7-2; d_call: TRBD2; j_call: TRBJ2-6; cdr3_nt: TGTGCCAGCAGCCCTCGGGGAGCGGGAATGGGTGGGGCCAACGTCCTGACTTTC; cdr3_aa: CASSPRGAGMGGANVLTF
v_call: TRBV21-1; d_call: .; j_call: TRBJ2-7; cdr3_nt: TGTGCCAGCAGCAAAGCGCGGGGGCCGACGGGTTACGAGCAGTACTTC; cdr3_aa: CASSKARGPTGYEQYF
v_call: TRBV4-2; d_call: TRBD2; j_call: TRBJ2-5; cdr3_nt: TGTGCCAGCAGCCCGCGGGAGGGAGAGACCCAGTACTTC; cdr3_aa: CASSPREGETQYF
v_call: TRBV28; d_call: .; j_call: TRBJ2-7; cdr3_nt: TGTGCCAGCAGTTTACTCCCATTGCTCCCCTACGAGCAGTACTTC; cdr3_aa: CASSLLPLLPYEQYF
v_call: TRBV6-5; d_call: .; j_call: TRBJ1-1; cdr3_nt: TGTGCCAGCAGTTACTCGGGCGTGAACACTGAAGCTTTCTTT; cdr3_aa: CASSYSGVNTEAFF